This is a list of T cell receptor beta chains from one sample in a study. MiXCR was run by TCRdb on the 5' RACE reads, yielding one entry per CDR3 protein. The sample has roughly 54,000 distinct CDR3 sequences, 17% seen once. Sequencing input: naive CD4+ T cells sorted from blood. These receptors came from a female donor with breast cancer. Each CDR3 is given with its conserved first and last residue. D genes are given only for firm matches. Clone size is given for some rows only: seen once, a few or many times, or a class if the clone is expanded.

d_gene,j_gene,abundance,v_gene,CDR3aa,CDR3nt
TRBD1,TRBJ1-2,few,TRBV12-3/TRBV12-4,CASSERQGFGYTF,TGTGCCAGCAGTGAGCGACAGGGGTTTGGCTACACCTTC
NA,TRBJ1-1,many,TRBV6-6,CASTPGPRNTEAFF,TGTGCCAGCACCCCGGGACCTCGGAACACTGAAGCTTTCTTT
TRBD2,TRBJ2-5,NA,TRBV18,CASSPRLAVETQYF,TGTGCCAGCTCACCGCGACTAGCGGTGGAGACCCAGTACTTC
NA,TRBJ2-1,NA,TRBV28,CASSSGNYNEQFF,TGTGCCAGCAGTTCTGGGAATTACAATGAGCAGTTCTTC
NA,TRBJ2-5,NA,TRBV7-3,CASSSAPGKETQYF,TGTGCCAGCAGCTCAGCCCCGGGAAAAGAGACCCAGTACTTC
TRBD1,TRBJ2-1,NA,TRBV11-2,CASRSNRDRVTGELFF,TGTGCCAGCAGGTCAAACCGGGACAGGGTCACCGGGGAGCTGTTCTTC
NA,TRBJ2-3,NA,TRBV5-6,CASSNGASTDTQYF,TGTGCCAGCAGCAACGGGGCTAGCACAGATACGCAGTATTTT
NA,TRBJ2-1,few,TRBV20-1,CSARSRGGSSYNEQFF,TGCAGTGCTAGATCCCGTGGGGGTAGCTCCTACAATGAGCAGTTCTTC
NA,TRBJ2-1,many,TRBV5-1,CASSSRSNEQFF,TGCGCCAGCAGCTCCCGATCCAATGAGCAGTTCTTC
NA,TRBJ1-1,few,TRBV5-1,CASSAAHLARYTEAFF,TGCGCCAGCAGCGCCGCGCACCTAGCCAGGTACACTGAAGCTTTCTTT
TRBD1,TRBJ2-3,NA,TRBV6-6,CASLGQGKNTQYF,TGTGCCAGCCTGGGACAGGGAAAAAATACGCAGTATTTT
TRBD2,TRBJ2-3,few,TRBV6-5,CASSQGTSSRVDTQYF,TGTGCCAGCAGTCAGGGGACTAGCTCCCGGGTGGATACGCAGTATTTT
TRBD1,TRBJ2-1,many,TRBV7-8,CASSHRRRTGNEQFF,TGTGCCAGCAGCCATAGACGTCGGACAGGTAATGAGCAGTTCTTC
NA,TRBJ2-5,many,TRBV7-2,CASSSQTVGKTQYF,TGTGCCAGCAGTTCCCAGACGGTGGGGAAGACCCAGTACTTC
TRBD2,TRBJ2-3,NA,TRBV5-1,CASRLLAGGDDTQYF,TGCGCCAGCAGGCTGCTAGCGGGAGGGGACGATACGCAGTATTTT
NA,TRBJ2-7,NA,TRBV10-2,CASSEGGSYEQYF,TGCGCCAGCAGTGAGGGGGGCTCCTACGAGCAGTACTTC
NA,TRBJ1-2,NA,TRBV10-3,CAISDAGENLNYGYTF,TGTGCCATCAGTGATGCAGGGGAGAATTTGAACTATGGCTACACCTTC
NA,TRBJ2-7,NA,TRBV15,CATSTGQSDDEQYF,TGTGCCACCAGCACCGGACAGAGTGACGACGAGCAGTACTTC
NA,TRBJ2-7,NA,TRBV15,CATSTESVPAYEQYF,TGTGCCACCAGCACCGAGTCAGTTCCCGCTTACGAGCAGTACTTC
NA,TRBJ1-3,NA,TRBV7-6,CASSLGGVGGNTIYF,TGTGCCAGCAGCTTGGGGGGGGTAGGAGGAAACACCATATATTTT
TRBD2,TRBJ2-1,many,TRBV7-3,CASSLWAGEGNEQFF,TGTGCCAGCAGCTTATGGGCGGGGGAGGGGAATGAGCAGTTCTTC
TRBD1,TRBJ1-3,many,TRBV5-1,CASSRDRASGNTIYF,TGCGCCAGCAGCCGGGACAGAGCCTCTGGAAACACCATATATTTT
TRBD2,TRBJ2-7,many,TRBV4-1,CASSQDLGSGINEQYF,TGCGCCAGCAGCCAAGATCTTGGAAGCGGGATCAACGAGCAGTACTTC
TRBD2,TRBJ2-1,NA,TRBV7-9,CASSLSREGLKFF,TGTGCCAGCAGCTTAAGTCGGGAGGGTCTTAAGTTCTTC
NA,TRBJ1-1,many,TRBV12-3/TRBV12-4,CASKRNTEAFF,TGTGCCAGCAAACGAAACACTGAAGCTTTCTTT
NA,TRBJ2-2,NA,TRBV5-1,CASSSMTRSDTGELFF,TGCGCCAGCAGCTCGATGACGCGTTCTGACACCGGGGAGCTGTTTTTT
TRBD2,TRBJ2-5,NA,TRBV27,CASSLGREEAQYF,TGTGCCAGCAGTTTGGGGAGGGAAGAGGCCCAGTACTTC
NA,TRBJ1-1,NA,TRBV5-1,CASSTGNMNTEAFF,TGCGCCAGCAGCACAGGGAACATGAACACTGAAGCTTTCTTT
TRBD2,TRBJ2-1,few,TRBV20-1,CSARGGSRYNEQFF,TGCAGTGCGCGCGGGGGGTCTCGCTACAATGAGCAGTTCTTC
NA,TRBJ2-6,many,TRBV5-1,CASSLKSGSGANVLTF,TGCGCCAGCAGCCTTAAGAGTGGCTCGGGGGCCAACGTCCTGACTTTC
TRBD2,TRBJ2-5,NA,TRBV9,CASSAPAGGPSETQYF,TGTGCCAGCAGCGCTCCAGCGGGAGGGCCGTCAGAGACCCAGTACTTC
NA,TRBJ2-4,NA,TRBV5-1,CASSLGLDENIQYF,TGCGCCAGCAGCTTGGGCCTGGACGAAAACATTCAGTACTTC
NA,TRBJ1-2,few,TRBV20-1,CSAESGLFGYTF,TGCAGCGCTGAAAGTGGGCTCTTTGGCTACACCTTC
NA,TRBJ1-2,NA,TRBV12-3/TRBV12-4,CASSIWPAGHRGYTF,TGTGCCAGCAGTATATGGCCCGCGGGACATAGGGGCTACACCTTC
TRBD2,TRBJ2-5,NA,TRBV5-1,CASSLSGGTGETQYF,TGCGCCAGCAGCTTGTCCGGGGGGACGGGAGAGACCCAGTACTTC
NA,TRBJ2-1,NA,TRBV12-5,CASGVGGAYNEQFF,TGTGCTAGTGGCGTCGGTGGGGCCTACAATGAGCAGTTCTTC
NA,TRBJ2-1,NA,TRBV20-1,CSARDRGGGNEQFF,TGCAGTGCTAGAGATCGTGGTGGAGGCAATGAGCAGTTCTTC
TRBD1,TRBJ2-5,NA,TRBV10-3,CAISGQDREETQYF,TGTGCCATCAGTGGTCAAGACAGGGAAGAGACCCAGTACTTC
TRBD2,TRBJ2-6,few,TRBV5-1,CASSLMGGSRSGANVLTF,TGCGCCAGCAGCCTAATGGGGGGGTCCCGCTCTGGGGCCAACGTCCTGACTTTC
NA,TRBJ1-1,few,TRBV5-5,CASSFSGDTEAFF,TGTGCCAGCAGCTTCTCAGGCGACACTGAAGCTTTCTTT
TRBD1,TRBJ1-1,NA,TRBV6-5,CACGRPGTANTEAFF,TGTGCCTGCGGTAGACCTGGGACAGCGAACACTGAAGCTTTCTTT
NA,TRBJ2-2,NA,TRBV20-1,CSARARTAGNTGELFF,TGCAGTGCTAGAGCCCGGACCGCCGGCAACACCGGGGAGCTGTTTTTT
NA,TRBJ2-3,few,TRBV11-3,CASSLVAGSDTQYF,TGTGCCAGCAGCTTAGTGGCAGGTTCAGATACGCAGTATTTT
NA,TRBJ1-2,many,TRBV9,CASSVGTDNYGYTF,TGTGCCAGCAGCGTAGGGACAGATAACTATGGCTACACCTTC
NA,TRBJ2-2,many,TRBV6-2/TRBV6-3,CATLRPVTGELFF,TGTGCCACCCTACGTCCCGTCACCGGGGAGCTGTTTTTT
NA,TRBJ2-1,few,TRBV11-2,CASSSTERQFF,TGTGCCAGCAGCAGTACGGAGAGGCAGTTCTTC
NA,TRBJ2-3,many,TRBV12-3/TRBV12-4,CASGSTDTQYF,TGTGCCAGCGGGAGCACAGATACGCAGTATTTT
NA,TRBJ1-1,NA,TRBV12-3/TRBV12-4,CASSLGRMNTEAFF,TGTGCCAGCAGTTTAGGGCGGATGAACACTGAAGCTTTCTTT
NA,TRBJ1-5,NA,TRBV6-1,CASSDWDTQHF,TGTGCCAGCAGTGATTGGGACACCCAGCATTTT
NA,TRBJ2-3,NA,TRBV20-1,CSALVGGRSDTQYF,TGCAGTGCTCTAGTGGGGGGGCGGTCAGATACGCAGTATTTT
NA,TRBJ1-3,NA,TRBV20-1,CSARVWTALSGNTIYF,TGCAGTGCTAGAGTTTGGACAGCCCTCTCTGGAAACACCATATATTTT
NA,TRBJ1-1,few,TRBV28,CASSFLRTVGAEAFF,TGTGCCAGCAGTTTCTTGAGGACGGTGGGGGCTGAAGCTTTCTTT
TRBD2,TRBJ2-2,NA,TRBV12-3/TRBV12-4,CASRTSGSPGELFF,TGTGCCAGCAGAACTAGCGGGAGTCCCGGGGAGCTGTTTTTT
TRBD2,TRBJ2-7,many,TRBV12-3/TRBV12-4,CASSSNPGGAGRQNEQYF,TGTGCCAGCAGTTCCAATCCCGGGGGGGCGGGCCGACAGAACGAGCAGTACTTC